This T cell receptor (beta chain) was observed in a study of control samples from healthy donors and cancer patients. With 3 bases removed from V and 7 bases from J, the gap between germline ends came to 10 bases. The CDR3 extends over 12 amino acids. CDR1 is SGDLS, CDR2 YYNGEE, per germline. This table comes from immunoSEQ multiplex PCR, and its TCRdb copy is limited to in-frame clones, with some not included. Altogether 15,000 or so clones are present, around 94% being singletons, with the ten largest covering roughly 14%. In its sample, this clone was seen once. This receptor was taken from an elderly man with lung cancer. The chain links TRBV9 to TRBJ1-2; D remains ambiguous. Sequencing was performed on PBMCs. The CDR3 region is CASSGGFRGYTF. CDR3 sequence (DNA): TGTGCCAGCAGCGGGGGATTCCGTGGCTACACCTTC.